Presented here are 21 T cell receptor beta chains from one specimen sequenced in a study of blood T cell repertoires in COVID-19. Using immunoSEQ multiplex PCR, the repertoire was profiled, and TCRdb retains in-frame clones only, with some absent. The sample holds 95,000 or so clones, less than 85% seen once. The sequenced sample consisted of peripheral blood. These TCRs come from a woman of 80 years or more with active or convalescent COVID-19.

The gene calls are TRBV7-8 and TRBJ2-2, with 13 bases aligning to TRBD2. The CDR3 contains 17 residues. Looked up from germline, CDR1 is SGHVS and CDR2 is FQNEAQ. The V segment lost 3 bases and the J segment 4 bases; nucleotides outside the gene matches: 5. CDR3 residues: CASSFGGLAGSTGELFF. The CDR3 region has the DNA TGTGCCAGCAGCTTCGGGGGACTAGCGGGAAGCACCGGGGAGCTGTTTTTT.

As DNA, the CDR3 is TGTGCCTGGCGGGAGAGTAACACCGGGGAGCTGTTTTTT. Its translation: CAWRESNTGELFF. This chain joins TRBV30 and TRBJ2-2, with a weak D call TRBD2 (6 bases). Germline CDR1 GTSNPN, CDR2 SVGIG (reference sequence). This CDR3 region has 13 residues. The V end lost 5 bases, the J end lost 2 bases, and 9 bases lay between the germline ends.

The chain has TRBV18 and TRBJ1-4; 9 bases fit TRBD1. CDR1 is KGHSH, CDR2 LQKENI, per germline. The J segment lost 5 bases and the V segment lost 4 bases, leaving 2 bases of the junction unmatched. The CDR3 spans 14 residues. The CDR3 nucleotides are TGTGCCAGCTCACGACAGGGGGTAAATGAAAAACTGTTTTTT. As protein: CASSRQGVNEKLFF.

This clone was counted a few times. The chain has TRBV7-9 and TRBJ2-7; perhaps TRBD2 as D (5 bases). The CDR3 loop spans 14 amino acids. Trimming took 1 base from V and 3 from J, leaving 10 bases between them. The germline gives CDR1 SEHNR, CDR2 FQNEAQ (reference sequence). This chain's CDR3 is CASSLGTASYEQYF. CDR3 sequence (DNA): TGTGCCAGCAGCTTAGGGACTGCCAGCTACGAGCAGTACTTC.

V gene TRBV28 combines with J gene TRBJ2-5; 7 nucleotides align to TRBD1. From germline, CDR1 is MDHEN and CDR2 SYDVKM. With 7 bases clipped from V and 3 bases from J, the junction kept 5 bases outside the gene matches. This CDR3 is built from 13 residues. The CDR3 DNA sequence: TGTGCCAGCACGCCACAGGGGAAAGAGACCCAGTACTTC. This codes for CASTPQGKETQYF.

The rearrangement links TRBV2 to TRBJ2-3, with TRBD1 as a possible D gene (6 bases). Looked up from germline, CDR1 is SNHLY and CDR2 is FYNNEI. CDR3 length: 15 amino acids. Trimming removed 3 bases at V and 1 base at J, with 11 bases between. The CDR3 nucleotides read TGTGCCAGCAGTGATGGGGCAGGGGGCACAGATACGCAGTATTTT. This translates into CASSDGAGGTDTQYF.

This chain connects TRBV12-3 or TRBV12-4 to TRBJ2-5; 8 bases line up with TRBD2. V dropped 7 bases and J dropped 4; count of bases not matched to a gene: 5. This CDR3 region has 13 residues. In nucleotides, the CDR3 is TGTGCCAGCACCCTAGCGGGTATAGAGACCCAGTACTTC. This encodes CASTLAGIETQYF.

The genes are TRBV30 and TRBJ1-1; 12 bases map to TRBD1. The V segment lost 3 bases and the J segment 2 bases; nucleotides outside the gene matches: 4. Germline CDR1 GTSNPN, CDR2 SVGIG (reference sequence). This CDR3 region has 15 residues. The CDR3 reads CAWSGTGGKNTEAFF. The CDR3 region has the DNA TGTGCCTGGAGCGGGACAGGGGGCAAAAACACTGAAGCTTTCTTT.

The V and J genes are TRBV9 and TRBJ2-1, with 9 bases identical to TRBD1. This CDR3 contains 18 residues. V lost 0 bases to trimming and J lost 5 bases; unmatched junction nucleotides: 12. The germline V gene has CDR1 SGDLS and CDR2 YYNGEE. The DNA for the CDR3 is TGTGCCAGCAGCGTAGCTGCTCTGGACAGGGGCAGAGACAATGAGCAGTTCTTC. Translated, it gives CASSVAALDRGRDNEQFF.

V usage is TRBV6-5 and J usage is TRBJ1-1, with TRBD1 matching over 9 bases. This CDR3 contains 13 residues. V shed 7 bases and J 4 bases; nucleotides not matched to a gene: 4. CDR1 is MNHEY, CDR2 SVGAGI, per germline. The CDR3 protein is CASTLDRGTEAFF. CDR3 DNA: TGTGCCAGCACCCTGGACAGGGGCACTGAAGCTTTCTTT.

The chain combines TRBV7-2 with TRBJ1-5; D not certain. Trimming stripped 4 bases from V and 5 bases from J, with 12 bases between. The CDR3 loop spans 14 amino acids. Looked up from germline, CDR1 is SGHTA and CDR2 is FQGNSA. This chain's CDR3 is CASSWRGYDQPQHF. Written as DNA, the CDR3 is TGTGCCAGCAGCTGGCGGGGTTATGATCAGCCCCAGCATTTT.

V is TRBV5-1 and J is TRBJ2-7; tentatively, D is TRBD1 (5 bases). Trimming stripped 0 bases from V and 12 bases from J, with 19 bases between. Germline CDR1 SGHRS, CDR2 YFSETQ. CDR3 length: 14 residues. CDR3 in DNA: TGCGCCAGCAGCTTGGAATCGGCAGGGTCCCACGCGTACTTC. This translates into CASSLESAGSHAYF.

The chain has TRBV2 and TRBJ1-4; D is possibly TRBD1 (6 bases). Germline values: CDR1 SNHLY, CDR2 FYNNEI. The CDR3 is made up of 14 amino acids. V lost 10 bases and J lost 4, with 16 bases in between. The CDR3 DNA reads as TGTGCCACCTCCATGACAGGACTTAATGAAAAACTGTTTTTT. Amino acids: CATSMTGLNEKLFF.

The chain has TRBV7-9 and TRBJ1-4; unclear D gene. CDR3 length: 15 amino acids. Looked up from germline, CDR1 is SEHNR and CDR2 is FQNEAQ (reference sequence). Trimming removed 1 base from V and 6 bases from J, with 12 bases in between. CDR3 region: CASSLGVTPDEKLFF. CDR3 in DNA: TGTGCCAGCAGCTTAGGGGTGACACCGGATGAAAAACTGTTTTTT. The complete variable domain, with remaining parts taken from reference TRBV7-9 and TRBJ1-4, reads DTGVSQNPRHKITKRGQNVTFRCDPISEHNRLYWYRQTLGQGPEFLTYFQNEAQLEKSRLLSDRFSAERPKGSFSTLEIQRTEQGDSAMYLCASSLGVTPDEKLFFGSGTQLSVL.

The V call is TRBV5-6, the J call TRBJ2-3, with 9 bases fitting TRBD1. Germline CDR1 and CDR2: SGHDT and YYEEEE. The CDR3 has 16 residues. V shed 4 bases, J shed 0 bases, and the junction held 6 bases outside the gene matches. CDR3 in amino acids: CASSGGGQGSTDTQYF. In DNA, the CDR3 is TGTGCCAGCAGCGGGGGCGGACAGGGGAGCACAGATACGCAGTATTTT.

The V gene is TRBV29-1, the J gene TRBJ1-1; D possibly corresponds to TRBD1 (6 bases). Trimming stripped 6 bases from V and 6 bases from J, with 14 bases between. Germline V gene lookup returns CDR1 SQVTM and CDR2 ANQGSEA. CDR3 length: 12 amino acids. CDR3 loop: CSVTRDRPEAFF. The DNA of the CDR3 is TGCAGCGTGACCCGAGACAGGCCTGAAGCTTTCTTT.

A remark on this clone: The junction does not match germline at one end; this may be a read error. The V and J genes are TRBV5-1 and TRBJ1-4; D gene uncertain. CDR1 and CDR2 (germline): SGHRS, YFSETQ. The CDR3 sequence is 15 residues long. This CDR3 is CASSLVASGGEKLFF. For the CDR3, the DNA is TGTGCCAGCAGCTTGGTGGCGTCGGGAGGTGAAAAACTGTTTTTT.

This clone has just one count. With a much larger clone just one base away, this may be a read error. The rearrangement links TRBV13 to TRBJ2-7; 10 bases align to TRBD2. The V segment lost 1 base and the J segment 4 bases; nucleotides outside the gene matches: 1. The CDR3 runs to 14 residues. In germline, CDR1 is PRHDT, CDR2 FYEKMQ (reference sequence). The DNA for the CDR3 is TGTGCCAGCAGCTTAGCTAGCGGGAGTTACGAGCAGTACTTC. Translated, it gives CASSLASGSYEQYF.

Only one count was recorded for this clone. The V call is TRBV6-6, the J call TRBJ1-5; 9 bases fit TRBD1. The CDR3 spans 14 residues. The germline CDR1 and CDR2 sequences are MNHNY and SVGAGI (reference sequence). V trimming: 5 bases; J trimming: 2 bases; junction bases outside the gene matches: 1. CDR3 bases: TGTGCCAGCAGTCGGGACAGGGGCAATCAGCCCCAGCATTTT. Translating gives CASSRDRGNQPQHF.

The chain has TRBV19 and TRBJ2-1; tentative D call: TRBD2 (5 bases). Trimming took off 3 bases at V and 6 bases at J, with 9 bases between the two ends. Germline lookup yields CDR1 LNHDA and CDR2 SQIVND (reference sequence). The CDR3 spans 13 residues. As DNA, the CDR3 is TGTGCCAGTAGTATCCGGAGGTCCAATGAGCAGTTCTTC. As protein: CASSIRRSNEQFF.

The V call is TRBV7-3, the J call TRBJ1-1, with D uncertain. The CDR3 consists of 13 residues. V lost 2 bases and J 1 base, leaving 5 bases between the germline ends. Germline lookup yields CDR1 SGHTA and CDR2 FQGTGA. CDR3 amino acids: CASSLSGNTEAFF. CDR3 DNA sequence: TGTGCCAGCAGCTTATCAGGGAACACTGAAGCTTTCTTT.